A single sample is the source of the 21 T cell receptor beta chains below, sequenced in a study of cytomegalovirus exposure and HLA in healthy donors. Both 60 Vbeta primers and 13 Jbeta primers went into the PCR. Profiled with immunoSEQ multiplex PCR; TCRdb holds only in-frame clones, not every one. The profile covers about 200,000 clones, with 82% appearing a single time and 2.7% taken by the ten largest. Sequencing input: PBMCs. Receptor source: a woman aged 40 to 50 in good health and CMV-seronegative.

This clone has just a few counts. The chain combines TRBV6-1 with TRBJ1-1; D is unclear. Germline V gene lookup returns CDR1 MNHNS and CDR2 SASEGT. V lost 6 bases, J lost 2 bases, and 7 bases lay in between. This CDR3 contains 12 residues. CDR3 sequence: CASSPRNTEAFF. Here the CDR3 DNA reads TGTGCCAGCAGCCCGAGAAACACTGAAGCTTTCTTT.

This clone was seen a handful of times. V usage is TRBV30 and J usage is TRBJ2-1; 8 bases match TRBD2. Germline CDR1 and CDR2: GTSNPN and SVGIG (reference sequence). After removal of 4 bases from V and 6 bases from J, the junction contained 8 bases not matched to a gene. The CDR3 extends over 14 amino acids. The CDR3 loop is CAWTGTRGSNEQFF. The DNA of the CDR3 is TGTGCCTGGACCGGGACTAGGGGATCCAATGAGCAGTTCTTC.

The chain employs TRBV5-1 and TRBJ2-6; the D is unclear. From germline, CDR1 is SGHRS and CDR2 YFSETQ. Trimming took off 0 bases at V and 1 base at J, with 11 bases between the two ends. The CDR3 spans 17 residues. The CDR3 bases are TGCGCCAGCAGCTTGGCAGGAAAATCATCTGGGGCCAACGTCCTGACTTTC. It yields the protein CASSLAGKSSGANVLTF.

The gene calls are TRBV27 and TRBJ2-3; 11 bases match TRBD1. The CDR3 has 16 amino acids. CDR1 is MNHEY, CDR2 SMNVEV, per germline (reference sequence). Trimming at V came to 6 bases and at J to 7 bases, leaving 12 bases not matched to a gene. The CDR3 sequence: CASRRNPGQGVHTQYF. The CDR3 DNA reads TGTGCCAGCAGACGGAACCCGGGACAGGGGGTTCATACGCAGTATTTT.

The rearrangement joins TRBV9 to TRBJ2-5; 10 bases line up with TRBD2. From germline, CDR1 is SGDLS and CDR2 YYNGEE. The V segment lost 1 base and the J segment 2 bases; nucleotides outside the gene matches: 5. CDR3 length: 16 residues. The CDR3 DNA reads TGTGCCAGCAGCGTACAGGGACTAGCGAATCAAGAGACCCAGTACTTC. Amino acid sequence: CASSVQGLANQETQYF.

The chain is built from TRBV9 and TRBJ2-1; the D gene is possibly TRBD2 (6 bases). Trimming cost V 3 bases and J 7 bases, with 17 bases left between them. CDR1 is SGDLS, CDR2 YYNGEE, per germline. The CDR3 spans 15 residues. The CDR3 loop is CASSEGSGLANEQFF. CDR3 DNA: TGTGCCAGCAGCGAGGGGTCGGGACTTGCAAATGAGCAGTTCTTC. The whole variable domain, remainder taken from reference TRBV9 and TRBJ2-1, is DSGVTQTPKHLITATGQRVTLRCSPRSGDLSVYWYQQSLDQGLQFLIQYYNGEERAKGNILERFSAQQFPDLHSELNLSSLELGDSALYFCASSEGSGLANEQFFGPGTRLTVL.

The CDR3 reads CASSPGQGSGYTF. CDR3 DNA sequence: TGTGCCAGCTCACCGGGACAGGGAAGCGGCTACACCTTC. V is TRBV18 and J is TRBJ1-2; TRBD1 matches 9 bases. The CDR3 loop spans 13 amino acids. With 3 bases clipped from V and 8 bases from J, the junction kept 4 bases outside the gene matches. Germline loops: CDR1 KGHSH, CDR2 LQKENI. Combining the CDR3 with reference TRBV18 and TRBJ1-2 gives the whole variable domain NAGVMQNPRHLVRRRGQEARLRCSPMKGHSHVYWYRQLPEEGLKFMVYLQKENIIDESGMPKERFSAEFPKEGPSILRIQQVVRGDSAAYFCASSPGQGSGYTFGSGTRLTVV.

The chain couples TRBV27 to TRBJ2-7; D gene unclear. The V end lost 8 bases, the J end lost 1 base, and 15 bases lay between the germline ends. The CDR3 is made up of 14 amino acids. The germline V gene encodes CDR1 MNHEY and CDR2 SMNVEV (reference sequence). The CDR3 DNA reads TGTGCCAGCGCTCTGACAAGACGTTCCTACGAGCAGTACTTC. It specifies CASALTRRSYEQYF.

Remarks on this clone: The junction and the germline gene differ at one end; a read error may be behind it. This chain joins TRBV7-2 and TRBJ2-3; 7 nucleotides line up with TRBD1. Germline lookup yields CDR1 SGHTA and CDR2 FQGNSA. The CDR3 consists of 16 residues. The CDR3 DNA reads as TGTGCCAGCAGCCTAGCTTCGACAGGGTTTACAGATACGCAGTATTTT. It is translated as CASSLASTGFTDTQYF. The complete variable domain, with remaining parts taken from reference TRBV7-2 and TRBJ2-3, reads GAGVSQSPSNKVTEKGKDVELRCDPISGHTALYWYRQSLGQGLEFLIYFQGNSAPDKSGLPSDRFSAERTGGSVSTLTIQRTQQEDSAVYLCASSLASTGFTDTQYFGPGTRLTVL.

The chain has TRBV29-1 and TRBJ2-1; 8 positions match TRBD2. Germline CDR1 is SQVTM and CDR2 is ANQGSEA. J lost 0 bases, V lost 6 bases, and 16 bases had no gene match. The length of the CDR3 is 18 residues. CDR3 residues: CSVYLTSDTPNSYNEQFF. The CDR3 nucleotides read TGCAGCGTATACTTGACTAGCGATACACCAAACTCCTACAATGAGCAGTTCTTC.

This clone has just one count. V usage is TRBV10-1 and J usage is TRBJ2-5, with 14 bases identical to TRBD2. With 5 bases clipped from V and 2 bases from J, the junction kept 7 bases outside the gene matches. Germline CDR1 reads WNHNN; CDR2 reads SYGVQD (reference sequence). The CDR3 is 17 residues long. CDR3 DNA: TGCGCCAGCAGTCCGGGACTAGCGGGAGCGGGGCAAGAGACCCAGTACTTC. As protein: CASSPGLAGAGQETQYF.

Only one count was recorded for this clone. The chain combines TRBV15 with TRBJ2-7, with D maybe TRBD1 (5 bases). Germline loops: CDR1 LNHNV, CDR2 YYDKDF (reference sequence). Deletions cut 0 bases from V and 5 bases from J, with 11 bases between. There are 14 residues in the CDR3. The CDR3 loop is CATSRDRQLHEQYF. CDR3 DNA sequence: TGTGCCACCAGCAGAGATCGACAGCTCCACGAGCAGTACTTC.

This rearrangement joins TRBV2 to TRBJ2-7, with D uncertain. The CDR3 is 11 residues long. Germline V gene data show CDR1 as SNHLY and CDR2 as FYNNEI. V lost 6 bases, J lost 4 bases, and 7 bases lay in between. Written as DNA, the CDR3 is TGTGCCAGCAGGAAACAGTACGAGCAGTACTTC. It is translated as CASRKQYEQYF.

Details on this clone: One end of the junction varies from germline; a read error may be responsible. V and J are TRBV4-2 and TRBJ1-1; D is unresolved. The CDR3 extends over 13 amino acids. Germline lookup yields CDR1 LGHNA and CDR2 YNFKEQ. CDR3 sequence (DNA): TGTGCCAGCAGCCAAGATCTTCCTAACCATTACCACTTT. Protein: CASSQDLPNHYHF.

The chain joins TRBV6-5 to TRBJ2-5; maybe TRBD2 (6 bases). The V gene's germline CDR1 is MNHEY and CDR2 SVGAGI. The V gene lost 2 bases and the J gene lost 4 bases, with 17 bases spanning the gap. The CDR3 extends over 16 amino acids. CDR3 DNA: TGTGCCAGCAGTTACGGTGGAGGGGCTGGTGTAGAGACCCAGTACTTC. Its protein is CASSYGGGAGVETQYF.

This rearrangement joins TRBV5-5 to TRBJ1-2; D not resolved. CDR1 SGHKS and CDR2 YYEKEE come from the germline V gene (reference sequence). This CDR3 spans 14 amino acids. The V and J ends lost 1 base and 0 bases respectively, with 7 bases between them. CDR3 bases: TGTGCCAGCAGCTTGTCAGGATCTAACTATGGCTACACCTTC. Translated, it gives CASSLSGSNYGYTF.

The chain uses TRBV7-2 and TRBJ1-2; no clear D. Trimming pared 3 bases from V and 3 bases from J, leaving 11 bases between. Germline V gene data show CDR1 as SGHTA and CDR2 as FQGNSA. CDR3 size: 14 residues. CDR3 in amino acids: CASSFPQIYYGYTF. In nucleotides, the CDR3 is TGTGCCAGCAGCTTTCCGCAGATCTACTATGGCTACACCTTC.

The table lists this clone with a few counts. The rearrangement uses TRBV6-6 and TRBJ1-1, with D tentatively TRBD1 (5 bases). The CDR3 is 15 residues long. Trimming left V 0 bases short and J 6 bases short, with 14 bases between. The V gene's germline CDR1 is MNHNY and CDR2 SVGAGI (reference sequence). The CDR3 DNA follows: TGTGCCAGCAGTTACTCAGGACACCGGGGGGCTGAAGCTTTCTTT. Its translation: CASSYSGHRGAEAFF.

This clone was counted a single time. The gene calls are TRBV29-1 and TRBJ2-1, with 9 bases identical to TRBD1. The CDR3 covers 13 residues. J lost 9 bases, V lost 7 bases, and 10 bases had no gene match. In germline, CDR1 is SQVTM, CDR2 ANQGSEA. CDR3 DNA sequence: TGCAGCGCCCCGGGACAGGGTGTATCTGAGCAGTTCTTC. Amino acids: CSAPGQGVSEQFF.

The chain couples TRBV5-1 to TRBJ2-3, with TRBD1 identical over 7 bases. Looked up from germline, CDR1 is SGHRS and CDR2 is YFSETQ. The CDR3 covers 19 residues. V was pared by 4 bases and J by 0 bases, with 17 bases of the junction left unmatched. CDR3 sequence (DNA): TGCGCCAGCAGCAGGGGACAGTCCCGGATCTTATCTAGCACAGATACGCAGTATTTT. This gives the protein CASSRGQSRILSSTDTQYF. Drawing the rest from reference TRBV5-1 and TRBJ2-3, the complete variable domain is KAGVTQTPRYLIKTRGQQVTLSCSPISGHRSVSWYQQTPGQGLQFLFEYFSETQRNKGNFPGRFSGRQFSNSRSEMNVSTLELGDSALYLCASSRGQSRILSSTDTQYFGPGTRLTVL.

This chain links TRBV27 with TRBJ1-5, with D possibly matching TRBD1 (5 bases). The ends were cut back, 8 bases at V and 2 bases at J, with 13 bases in the middle. This CDR3 has 14 residues. Per germline, CDR1 MNHEY and CDR2 SMNVEV (reference sequence). The CDR3 spells CASGQEWGNQPQHF. The CDR3 DNA sequence: TGTGCCAGCGGACAAGAGTGGGGCAATCAGCCCCAGCATTTT.